The source of this T cell receptor beta chain is a study of OX40 agonist ivuxolimab in advanced cancers. CDR1 GTSNPN and CDR2 SVGIG come from the germline V gene (reference sequence). The CDR3 contains 13 residues. Trimming took off 4 bases at V and 2 bases at J, with 11 bases between the two ends. The repertoire was sequenced with immunoSEQ multiplex PCR; TCRdb's copy has only in-frame clones and lacks some. The table has some 39,000 clones, 75% to 85% seen once. This clone was picked up a small number of times. The source was CD4+ or CD8+ T cells sorted from blood, collected in a trial of the OX40 agonist ivuxolimab. The sequence came from an adult with an advanced solid tumor such as melanoma, head and neck, liver or kidney cancer. The chain links TRBV30 to TRBJ1-1, with D unresolved. This chain's CDR3 is CAWKWGVNTEAFF. The CDR3, as DNA: TGTGCCTGGAAATGGGGAGTCAACACTGAAGCTTTCTTT.